This TCR beta chain was documented in a study of cytomegalovirus exposure and HLA in healthy donors. Study at large: Early released data comprised 80 million to 90 million unique TCRs from HLA-typed donors. The study's findings and limits: Presence/absence comparisons presumed near-even sequencing depth among donors.

A note on this clone: What it binds is not known.

With 60 Vbeta and 13 Jbeta primers, the PCR was carried out. The data were produced by immunoSEQ multiplex PCR, yet TCRdb's version contains in-frame clones alone and is incomplete. Altogether 150,000 or so clones are present, around 70% being singletons, with the ten largest covering roughly 2%. The sample taken for sequencing was PBMCs. This TCR derives from a man aged 30-40 years in good health and CMV-seronegative.

The DNA for the CDR3 is TGTGCCAGCAGCCCAGGGACAGGGGCCTACGAGCAGTACTTC. Its translation is CASSPGTGAYEQYF. This sequence joins TRBV13 and TRBJ2-7; 10 nucleotides line up with TRBD1. J lost 2 bases, V lost 5 bases, and 3 bases had no gene match. The V gene's germline CDR1 is PRHDT and CDR2 FYEKMQ (reference sequence). The CDR3 consists of 14 residues.